Presented here are 9 T cell receptor beta chains from one specimen sequenced in a study of cytomegalovirus exposure and HLA in healthy donors. The PCR employed 60 Vbeta primers together with 13 Jbeta primers. TCRdb's copy holds only in-frame clones and misses some; the assay was immunoSEQ multiplex PCR. The table lists over 85,000 clones, 69% of them singletons, with about 1.2% in the top ten. The sequencing sample was made of PBMCs. The source of these receptors is a female donor in good health and CMV-seronegative.

The chain uses TRBV30 and TRBJ1-6; possibly TRBD1 for D (5 bases). Per germline, CDR1 GTSNPN and CDR2 SVGIG (reference sequence). The V gene lost 2 bases and the J gene lost 6 bases, with 8 bases spanning the gap. The CDR3 loop spans 13 amino acids. DNA for the CDR3: TGTGCCTGGAGTCCCGGGGGTAATTCACCCCTCCACTTT. Translated, it gives CAWSPGGNSPLHF.

V usage is TRBV2 and J usage is TRBJ1-2; 8 bases map to TRBD1. The CDR3 sequence is 14 residues long. V shed 8 bases, J shed 3 bases, and the junction held 8 bases outside the gene matches. Germline values: CDR1 SNHLY, CDR2 FYNNEI. The CDR3 reads CASGTGGTYYGYTF. DNA of the CDR3: TGTGCCAGCGGGACAGGAGGAACCTACTATGGCTACACCTTC.

V and J are TRBV15 and TRBJ2-7; 13 bases map to TRBD2. Germline V CDR1 and CDR2: LNHNV, YYDKDF (reference sequence). The CDR3 runs 15 residues. V lost 4 bases, J lost 3 bases, and 3 bases stayed unmatched. The CDR3, as DNA: TGTGCCACCAGCACCGGGACTAGCGGGGTCTACGAGCAGTACTTC. Translated, it gives CATSTGTSGVYEQYF.

The genes are TRBV6-1 and TRBJ1-1, with 8 nucleotides matching TRBD1. Germline V gives CDR1 MNHNS, CDR2 SASEGT. The CDR3 sequence is 15 residues long. The V and J ends lost 1 base and 3 bases, in that order; junction bases with no gene match: 4. The chain's CDR3 is CASSEGTGTHTEAFF. The CDR3 nucleotides read TGTGCCAGCAGTGAAGGGACAGGGACCCACACTGAAGCTTTCTTT.

The J gene is TRBJ2-3, the V gene TRBV7-6, with TRBD2 as a possible D gene (6 bases). This CDR3 is built from 16 residues. CDR1 SGHVS and CDR2 FNYEAQ come from the germline V gene. With 5 bases removed from V and 2 bases from J, the gap between germline ends came to 17 bases. CDR3 nucleotide sequence: TGTGCCAGCAGCCCTCGGAGGGATTCCTACACAGATACGCAGTATTTT. Protein: CASSPRRDSYTDTQYF.

This clone was detected once. The chain combines TRBV9 with TRBJ2-7, with D tentatively TRBD2 (5 bases). The CDR3 contains 15 residues. Germline V gene sequence: CDR1 SGDLS, CDR2 YYNGEE. V gave up 2 bases and J gave up 2 bases, with 14 bases separating them. CDR3 amino acids: CASSVSEGVPYEQYF. The CDR3 nucleotides read TGTGCCAGCAGCGTTTCCGAGGGCGTTCCCTACGAGCAGTACTTC.

The chain has TRBV2 and TRBJ2-1; D remains ambiguous. The CDR3 length is 15 residues. Trimming cost V 7 bases and J 3 bases, with 16 bases left between them. The germline gives CDR1 SNHLY, CDR2 FYNNEI. The CDR3 coding sequence is TGTGCCAGCAATCCGACAACCTCCTTCTACAATGAGCAGTTCTTC. The encoded protein is CASNPTTSFYNEQFF.

This rearrangement joins TRBV5-1 to TRBJ1-1; D possibly corresponds to TRBD1 (5 bases). The germline CDR1 and CDR2 sequences are SGHRS and YFSETQ. CDR3 length equals 13 residues. Deletions cut 4 bases from V and 4 bases from J, with 11 bases between. CDR3 DNA sequence: TGCGCCAGCAGCGTGGACATCTCCACTGAAGCTTTCTTT. It specifies CASSVDISTEAFF.

The gene calls are TRBV29-1 and TRBJ2-1, with a tentative D call TRBD2 (5 bases). CDR3 length equals 14 residues. The V end was cut by 3 bases, the J end by 6 bases, with 15 bases between. Germline V lookup: CDR1 SQVTM, CDR2 ANQGSEA. As DNA, the CDR3 is TGCAGCGTTGATAAAATCCGGGAAGGCAATGAGCAGTTCTTC. Its translation is CSVDKIREGNEQFF.